One and the same sample provided the 20 T cell receptor beta chains below, sequenced in a study of control samples from healthy donors and cancer patients. The protocol was immunoSEQ multiplex PCR, while the TCRdb copy is restricted to in-frame clones and leaves out a portion. This table has roughly 370,000 clones, approximately 92% appearing once. Sequences were obtained from PBMCs. All receptors come from a man aged 35-49 years with head and neck cancer.

The CDR3: CATSDLLGRPQHF. CDR3 sequence (DNA): TGTGCCACCAGTGATTTGTTAGGTAGGCCCCAGCATTTT. This chain joins TRBV24-1 and TRBJ1-5; D gene ambiguous. There are 13 residues in the CDR3. Trimming cost V 0 bases and J 9 bases, with 8 bases left between them. Germline CDR1 reads KGHDR; CDR2 reads SFDVKD.

The chain uses TRBV29-1 and TRBJ1-2, with D uncertain. This CDR3 region has 10 residues. Deletions cut 0 bases from V and 6 bases from J, with 2 bases between. CDR1 and CDR2 (germline): SQVTM, ANQGSEA. The CDR3 sequence is CSVEEDGYTF. CDR3 sequence (DNA): TGCAGCGTTGAAGAAGATGGCTACACCTTC.

The chain couples TRBV11-2 to TRBJ1-2, with 8 bases lining up with TRBD1. The CDR3 runs 14 residues. V gave up 4 bases and J gave up 5 bases; unmatched junction bases: 6. The germline V gene has CDR1 SGHAT and CDR2 FQNNGV. The DNA of the CDR3 is TGTGCCAGCAGCTCCGACAGGGGCTGGTATGGCTACACCTTC. This gives the protein CASSSDRGWYGYTF. The full variable domain, in which reference TRBV11-2 and TRBJ1-2 provide the parts outside the CDR3, is EAGVAQSPRYKIIEKRQSVAFWCNPISGHATLYWYQQILGQGPKLLIQFQNNGVVDDSQLPKDRFSAERLKGVDSTLKIQPAKLEDSAVYLCASSSDRGWYGYTFGSGTRLTVV.

J is TRBJ2-1 and V is TRBV7-2, with TRBD2 matching 8 bases. The CDR3 consists of 15 residues. The germline V gene encodes CDR1 SGHTA and CDR2 FQGNSA. With V trimmed by 1 base and J by 9 bases, 8 bases remained unmatched. The DNA of the CDR3 is TGTGCCAGCAGCTTAGGGACGGGGGGGCCGGTTGAGCAGTTCTTC. It yields the protein CASSLGTGGPVEQFF.

The chain couples TRBV7-8 to TRBJ1-5, with unresolved D. The CDR3 is 17 residues long. The germline V and J ends were trimmed by 6 bases and 0 bases, with 18 bases remaining between them. CDR1 is SGHVS, CDR2 FQNEAQ, per germline. The DNA of the CDR3 is TGTGCCAGCAGTTCGGGCCCGATCCTTTATAGCAATCAGCCCCAGCATTTT. Amino acid sequence: CASSSGPILYSNQPQHF.

The rearrangement uses TRBV19 and TRBJ2-1, with 7 positions matching TRBD2. V lost 1 base and J lost 1; bases outside the gene matches: 4. Germline V CDR1 and CDR2: LNHDA, SQIVND (reference sequence). There are 16 residues in the CDR3. The CDR3 DNA reads as TGTGCCAGTAGTATAGGTGGGAGGGTTTCCTACAATGAGCAGTTCTTC. Translated: CASSIGGRVSYNEQFF.

As regards this clone: Other DNA sequences in this sample translate to the same CDR3. The rearrangement uses TRBV11-3 and TRBJ2-5; D is perhaps TRBD2 (5 bases). Trimming pared 2 bases from V and 5 bases from J, leaving 15 bases between. This CDR3 is 15 amino acids long. The germline V gene encodes CDR1 SGHNT and CDR2 YENEEA. CDR3 nucleotide sequence: TGTGCCAGCAGCTTACTCGGCGGGCAGCTGGAGACCCAGTACTTC. Its translation is CASSLLGGQLETQYF.

This CDR3 reads CASSQEVQAWGGNQPQHF. CDR3 nucleotides: TGTGCCAGCAGCCAAGAAGTGCAGGCCTGGGGTGGAAATCAGCCCCAGCATTTT. The rearrangement uses TRBV4-2 and TRBJ1-5; unclear D gene. V lost 0 bases and J lost 4, with 19 bases in between. Germline CDR1 reads LGHNA; CDR2 reads YNFKEQ. The CDR3 loop spans 18 amino acids.

The chain recombines TRBV10-2 with TRBJ1-6; D may be TRBD1 (6 bases). V lost 3 bases and J 6 bases, leaving 12 bases between the germline ends. CDR1 is WSHSY and CDR2 is SAAADI in the germline V gene. The CDR3 covers 15 residues. CDR3 nucleotides: TGCGCCAGCAGTGATTACGGCAGGGGTAATTCACCCCTCCACTTT. It codes for CASSDYGRGNSPLHF.

The rearrangement joins TRBV5-1 to TRBJ2-3; D unclear. Germline lookup yields CDR1 SGHRS and CDR2 YFSETQ. The CDR3 is made up of 16 amino acids. Trimming took 4 bases from V and 0 from J, leaving 15 bases between them. In DNA, the CDR3 is TGCGCCAGCAGCCTGTCGGACCTTCCTAGCACAGATACGCAGTATTTT. As protein: CASSLSDLPSTDTQYF.

A few counts support this clone. The genes are TRBV19 and TRBJ2-3; no clear D. The germline CDR1 and CDR2 sequences are LNHDA and SQIVND (reference sequence). This CDR3 is 13 amino acids long. V was cut by 3 bases and J by 4 bases, with 8 bases left in between. The CDR3 DNA follows: TGTGCCAGTAGTATGTGGTTGGCAGATACGCAGTATTTT. It translates to CASSMWLADTQYF.

V is TRBV27 and J is TRBJ1-6; D remains ambiguous. Per germline, CDR1 MNHEY and CDR2 SMNVEV (reference sequence). CDR3 length equals 17 residues. V dropped 0 bases and J dropped 5 bases, with 14 bases sitting between them. The CDR3 nucleotides are TGTGCCAGCAGTTTATCCTGGGGATCAGGCAATAATTCACCCCTCCACTTT. This codes for CASSLSWGSGNNSPLHF.

DNA for the CDR3: TGTGCCAGCAGTTTAACCGCCGGGACACGCTACGAGCAGTACTTC. Translated: CASSLTAGTRYEQYF. The gene calls are TRBV27 and TRBJ2-7; D perhaps matches TRBD1 (6 bases). This CDR3 is 15 amino acids long. Germline V gene sequence: CDR1 MNHEY, CDR2 SMNVEV (reference sequence). V lost 2 bases to trimming and J lost 3 bases, with 14 bases between them.

The chain carries TRBV7-9 and TRBJ2-7, with 9 bases matching TRBD1. Germline V gene data show CDR1 as SEHNR and CDR2 as FQNEAQ (reference sequence). The V segment lost 5 bases and the J segment 2 bases; nucleotides outside the gene matches: 10. This CDR3 has 16 residues. The CDR3 is CASSGIVGTGPYEQYF. The CDR3 bases are TGTGCCAGCAGCGGAATCGTAGGGACAGGGCCCTACGAGCAGTACTTC. Based on the CDR3 plus reference TRBV7-9 and TRBJ2-7, the full variable domain is DTGVSQNPRHKITKRGQNVTFRCDPISEHNRLYWYRQTLGQGPEFLTYFQNEAQLEKSRLLSDRFSAERPKGSFSTLEIQRTEQGDSAMYLCASSGIVGTGPYEQYFGPGTRLTVT.

This clone was counted between two and nine times. This sequence joins TRBV7-3 and TRBJ2-3; D is perhaps TRBD2 (6 bases). This CDR3 is built from 15 residues. The V and J ends lost 5 bases and 0 bases respectively, with 12 bases between them. CDR1 is SGHTA and CDR2 is FQGTGA in the germline V gene. The CDR3 DNA sequence: TGTGCCAGCAGCAACGACGGGACTAGCACAGATACGCAGTATTTT. Translating it yields CASSNDGTSTDTQYF.

The CDR3 DNA follows: TGTGCCAGCAGCTTAACGGAGTACACCGGGGAGCTGTTTTTT. This codes for CASSLTEYTGELFF. The chain employs TRBV11-3 and TRBJ2-2; D call uncertain. This CDR3 spans 14 amino acids. V was trimmed by 2 bases and J by 3 bases, leaving 7 bases between them. Germline values: CDR1 SGHNT, CDR2 YENEEA. Full variable domain (outside the CDR3, taken from reference TRBV11-3 and TRBJ2-2): EAGVVQSPRYKIIEKKQPVAFWCNPISGHNTLYWYLQNLGQGPELLIRYENEEAVDDSQLPKDRFSAERLKGVDSTLKIQPAELGDSAVYLCASSLTEYTGELFFGEGSRLTVL.

J is TRBJ2-2 and V is TRBV5-1; TRBD1 might be the D (5 bases). V shed 0 bases and J shed 1 base, with 13 bases lying between them. Germline lookup yields CDR1 SGHRS and CDR2 YFSETQ. The CDR3 contains 17 residues. The CDR3: CASSLGRVIQNTGELFF. In DNA, the CDR3 is TGCGCCAGCAGCTTGGGCAGGGTAATCCAGAACACCGGGGAGCTGTTTTTT.

The CDR3 here is CASSFRAGPNQPQHF. CDR3 in DNA: TGTGCCAGCAGTTTTCGAGCAGGGCCCAATCAGCCCCAGCATTTT. This chain links TRBV28 with TRBJ1-5; D is perhaps TRBD1 (5 bases). The V gene's germline CDR1 is MDHEN and CDR2 SYDVKM. V was cut by 3 bases and J by 3 bases, with 12 bases left in between. The CDR3 is 15 amino acids.

This sequence joins TRBV7-3 and TRBJ2-7, with D perhaps matching TRBD1 or TRBD2 (5 bases each). The CDR3 length is 15 residues. CDR1 and CDR2 (germline): SGHTA, FQGTGA. Trimming took off 0 bases at V and 6 bases at J, with 15 bases between the two ends. CDR3 in DNA: TGTGCCAGCAGCTTAACAGGCCAGGACGGGGCCGAGCAGTACTTC. This sequence encodes CASSLTGQDGAEQYF.

This clone is a singleton in its sample. This chain connects TRBV7-9 to TRBJ2-7; 8 bases fit TRBD2. CDR1 SEHNR and CDR2 FQNEAQ come from the germline V gene (reference sequence). The CDR3 sequence is 14 residues long. The trim removed 5 bases at V and 5 bases at J, leaving 8 bases unmatched. The CDR3 here is CASSPGLGAHEQYF. Written as DNA, the CDR3 is TGTGCCAGCAGCCCGGGACTAGGGGCACACGAGCAGTACTTC.